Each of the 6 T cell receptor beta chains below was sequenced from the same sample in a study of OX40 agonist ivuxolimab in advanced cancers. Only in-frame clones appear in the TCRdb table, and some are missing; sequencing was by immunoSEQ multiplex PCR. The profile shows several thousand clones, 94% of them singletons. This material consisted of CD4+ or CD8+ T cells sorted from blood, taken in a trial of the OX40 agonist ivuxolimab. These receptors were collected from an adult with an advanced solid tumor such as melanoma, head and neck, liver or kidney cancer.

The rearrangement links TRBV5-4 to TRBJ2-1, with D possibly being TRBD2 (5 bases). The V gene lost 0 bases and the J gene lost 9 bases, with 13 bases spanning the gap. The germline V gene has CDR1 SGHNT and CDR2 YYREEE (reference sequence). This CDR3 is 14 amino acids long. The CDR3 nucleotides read TGTGCCAGCAGCTTGGTGGGAAACCGGGGTGAGCAGTTCTTC. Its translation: CASSLVGNRGEQFF.

CDR3 sequence: CASSFGGPNYGYTF. DNA of the CDR3: TGTGCCAGCAGTTTCGGGGGCCCTAACTATGGCTACACCTTC. V gene TRBV27 combines with J gene TRBJ1-2, with D maybe TRBD1 (6 bases). There are 14 residues in the CDR3. Trimming cost V 3 bases and J 0 bases, with 8 bases left between them. Germline V gives CDR1 MNHEY, CDR2 SMNVEV (reference sequence).

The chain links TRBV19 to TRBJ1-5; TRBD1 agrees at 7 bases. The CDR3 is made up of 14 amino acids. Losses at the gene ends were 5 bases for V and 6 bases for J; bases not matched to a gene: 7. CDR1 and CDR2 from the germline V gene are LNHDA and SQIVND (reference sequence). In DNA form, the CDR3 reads TGTGCCAGTAGTCCGGTCAGGACAGGTCAGCCCCAGCATTTT. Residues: CASSPVRTGQPQHF.

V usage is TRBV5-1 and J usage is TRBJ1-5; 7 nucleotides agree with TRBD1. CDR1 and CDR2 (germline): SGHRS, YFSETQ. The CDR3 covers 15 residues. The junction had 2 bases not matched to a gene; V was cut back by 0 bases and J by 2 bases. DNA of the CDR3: TGCGCCAGCAGCTTGGAGGGACAGCGCAATCAGCCCCAGCATTTT. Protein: CASSLEGQRNQPQHF. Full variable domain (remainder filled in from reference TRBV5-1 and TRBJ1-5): KAGVTQTPRYLIKTRGQQVTLSCSPISGHRSVSWYQQTPGQGLQFLFEYFSETQRNKGNFPGRFSGRQFSNSRSEMNVSTLELGDSALYLCASSLEGQRNQPQHFGDGTRLSIL.

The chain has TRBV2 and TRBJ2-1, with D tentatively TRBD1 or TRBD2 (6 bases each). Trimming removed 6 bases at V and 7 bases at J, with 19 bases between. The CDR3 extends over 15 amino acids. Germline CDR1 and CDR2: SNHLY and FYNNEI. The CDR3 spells CASRATRGDRNEQFF. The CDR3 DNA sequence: TGTGCCAGCAGGGCGACTAGGGGGGATCGTAATGAGCAGTTCTTC.

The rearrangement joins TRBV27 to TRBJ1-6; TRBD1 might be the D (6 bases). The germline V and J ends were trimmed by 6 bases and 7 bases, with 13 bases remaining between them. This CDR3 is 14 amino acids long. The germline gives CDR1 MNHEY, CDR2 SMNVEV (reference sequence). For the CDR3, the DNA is TGTGCCAGCAGGTTTGGGACAACGAATTCACCCCTCCACTTT. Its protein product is CASRFGTTNSPLHF.